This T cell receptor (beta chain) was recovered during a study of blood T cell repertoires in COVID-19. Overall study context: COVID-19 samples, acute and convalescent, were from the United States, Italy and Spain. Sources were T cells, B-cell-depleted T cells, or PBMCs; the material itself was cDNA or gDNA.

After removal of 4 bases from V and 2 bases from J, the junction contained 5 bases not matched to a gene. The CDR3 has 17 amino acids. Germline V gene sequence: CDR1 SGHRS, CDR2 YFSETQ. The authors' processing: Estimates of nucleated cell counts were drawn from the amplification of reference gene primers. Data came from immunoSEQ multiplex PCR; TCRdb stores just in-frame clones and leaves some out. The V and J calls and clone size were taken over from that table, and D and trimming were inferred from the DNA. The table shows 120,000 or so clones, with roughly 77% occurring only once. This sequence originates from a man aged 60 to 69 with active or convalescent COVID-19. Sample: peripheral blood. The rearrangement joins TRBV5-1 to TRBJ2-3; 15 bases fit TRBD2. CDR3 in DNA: TGCGCCAGCAGCCTATGGACTAGCGGGAGGGTCACAGATACGCAGTATTTT. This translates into CASSLWTSGRVTDTQYF. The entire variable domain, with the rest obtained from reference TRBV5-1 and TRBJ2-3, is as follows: KAGVTQTPRYLIKTRGQQVTLSCSPISGHRSVSWYQQTPGQGLQFLFEYFSETQRNKGNFPGRFSGRQFSNSRSEMNVSTLELGDSALYLCASSLWTSGRVTDTQYFGPGTRLTVL.